The 3 T cell receptor beta chains in this list originate from one sample, sequenced in a study of post-analysis software for immune sequencing data. Study results and caveats: With TRBV5-6, TRBV5-1 and TRBV20-1 included, several TRBV segments were more frequent in patients than in controls.

Each TCR beta cDNA library carried unique molecular identifiers. Each CDR3 protein gets one entry after TCRdb re-called the PCR reads with MiXCR. Seen here are around 710,000 distinct CDR3 sequences, 46% observed once, and the top ten hold approximately 5%. The antigens for these receptors are not known. Specimen: blood. Every receptor here comes from a girl aged 10-17 years with multiple sclerosis.

Comment on this clonotype: An end of the junction differs from the germline gene, which may be a read error. The chain employs TRBV5-1 and TRBJ2-1; D remains ambiguous. CDR3 length equals 13 residues. Germline loops: CDR1 SGHRS, CDR2 YFSETQ. The DNA for the CDR3 is TGCGCCAGTAGCTTACCTCCTAAGCATGAGCAGTTCTTC. It yields the protein CASSLPPKHEQFF. The whole variable domain, remainder taken from reference TRBV5-1 and TRBJ2-1, is KAGVTQTPRYLIKTRGQQVTLSCSPISGHRSVSWYQQTPGQGLQFLFEYFSETQRNKGNFPGRFSGRQFSNSRSEMNVSTLELGDSALYLCASSLPPKHEQFFGPGTRLTVL.

This clonotype was seen more than once but under ten times. The rearrangement joins TRBV5-1 to TRBJ2-6; D is possibly TRBD1 (5 bases). The CDR3 spans 15 residues. Germline V gene sequence: CDR1 SGHRS, CDR2 YFSETQ. Trimming removed 1 base at V and 2 bases at J, with 7 bases between. The CDR3, as DNA: TGCGCCAGCAGCTTGAAGGGGCCTGGGGCCAACGTCCTGACTTTC. Translating gives CASSLKGPGANVLTF.

This clonotype was seen just once. This chain links TRBV20-1 with TRBJ2-5; 11 nucleotides agree with TRBD2. The CDR3 totals 16 residues. With 2 bases clipped from V and 4 bases from J, the junction kept 9 bases outside the gene matches. Germline values: CDR1 DFQATT, CDR2 SNEGSKA (reference sequence). This chain's CDR3 is CSARSGTSGSLETQYF. The CDR3, as DNA: TGCAGTGCTAGATCAGGGACTAGCGGAAGCCTAGAGACCCAGTACTTC.